One sample yielded the 14 T cell receptor beta chains listed below, sequenced in a study. TCRdb used MiXCR to reprocess the 5' RACE reads, holding one entry per CDR3 protein. The sample has approximately 42,000 distinct CDR3 sequences, 29% seen once. Sequencing was performed on memory CD4+ T cells sorted from a lymph node. The subset here: memory CD4+ T cells, CD4+CD45RO+CD25-. These receptors originate from a female donor with breast cancer.

This clonotype was observed a handful of times. The chain employs TRBV5-1 and TRBJ1-1; tentatively, D is TRBD1 (6 bases). This CDR3 has 16 residues. V gave up 2 bases and J gave up 0 bases, with 14 bases separating them. The germline CDR1 and CDR2 sequences are SGHRS and YFSETQ. CDR3 amino acids: CASSLMTGSMNTEAFF. CDR3 bases: TGCGCCAGCAGCTTAATGACAGGTTCCATGAACACTGAAGCTTTCTTT.

This clonotype was seen more than once but under ten times. The chain has TRBV6-6 and TRBJ2-5; D is possibly TRBD1 (7 bases). Germline V gene data show CDR1 as MNHNY and CDR2 as SVGAGI (reference sequence). This CDR3 is built from 12 residues. V was shortened by 4 bases and J by 5 bases, with 8 bases between the two germline ends. CDR3 in DNA: TGTGCCAGCAGTTCAGGGGGGGAGACCCAGTACTTC. Translation gives CASSSGGETQYF.

A few counts support this clonotype. V usage is TRBV7-6 and J usage is TRBJ2-7; TRBD1 aligns across 9 bases. V lost 1 base to trimming and J lost 3 bases; unmatched junction nucleotides: 7. Germline loops: CDR1 SGHVS, CDR2 FNYEAQ. The CDR3 covers 16 residues. CDR3 in DNA: TGTGCCAGCAGCTTAGAACCGGGACAGGGTTTCTACGAGCAGTACTTC. This codes for CASSLEPGQGFYEQYF.

With respect to this clonotype: Without the conserved terminal phenylalanine or tryptophan, this CDR3 likely stems from a read error. The rearrangement joins TRBV9 to TRBJ2-7, with D maybe TRBD2 (7 bases). CDR1 is SGDLS, CDR2 YYNGEE, per germline. The V gene lost 0 bases and the J gene lost 0 bases, with 13 bases spanning the gap. The CDR3 is made up of 16 amino acids. CDR3 sequence (DNA): TGTGCCAGCAGCGTAGGGGGGGGCTCCAGCTCCTACGAGCAGTACCTC. Protein product: CASSVGGGSSSYEQYL.

The rearrangement joins TRBV3-1 to TRBJ2-3, with 11 bases identical to TRBD2. Trimming took 5 bases from V and 4 from J; bases not matched to a gene: 5. This CDR3 is 15 amino acids long. Germline CDR1 reads LGHDT; CDR2 reads YNNKEL (reference sequence). DNA for the CDR3: TGTGCCAGCAGCGTCTTAGCGGGGGGGCCAGATACGCAGTATTTT. Residues: CASSVLAGGPDTQYF.

The V and J genes are TRBV14 and TRBJ2-2; 8 bases agree with TRBD1. CDR1 and CDR2 from the germline V gene are SGHDN and FVKESK. The length of the CDR3 is 16 residues. The trim removed 4 bases at V and 3 bases at J, leaving 7 bases unmatched. CDR3 amino acids: CASSLSDREDTGELFF. The CDR3 nucleotides are TGTGCCAGCAGCCTCTCGGACAGGGAGGACACCGGGGAGCTGTTTTTT.

The chain is built from TRBV9 and TRBJ2-7, with D perhaps TRBD1 (6 bases). Germline CDR1 reads SGDLS; CDR2 reads YYNGEE. Trimming stripped 0 bases from V and 7 bases from J, with 20 bases between. CDR3 size: 16 residues. The CDR3 DNA is TGTGCCAGCAGCGTAGACGGTAGTGGTGGGACAAGTGAGCAGTACTTC. It is translated as CASSVDGSGGTSEQYF.

This clonotype has more than one count but fewer than ten. This chain connects TRBV29-1 to TRBJ2-7; 8 positions match TRBD1. CDR1 is SQVTM and CDR2 is ANQGSEA in the germline V gene. CDR3 length: 12 residues. V lost 8 bases to trimming and J lost 5 bases; unmatched junction nucleotides: 8. The CDR3 DNA reads as TGCAGCATCCGACAGGGGTCCCACGAGCAGTACTTC. Protein product: CSIRQGSHEQYF.

Worth noting for this clonotype: A much larger clone sits a single nucleotide away, making a read error possible. The chain combines TRBV10-3 with TRBJ2-1; weak D call: TRBD1 (5 bases). The CDR3 is made up of 13 amino acids. Germline-derived CDR1 and CDR2 are ENHRY and SYGVKD. The germline V and J ends were trimmed by 7 bases and 10 bases, with 17 bases remaining between them. CDR3 bases: TGTGCCATCAATTCCAGGGATGGTTACGAGCAGTTCTTC. Its protein is CAINSRDGYEQFF.

As concerns this clonotype: Mismatch with germline at one junction end may stem from a read error. The J gene is TRBJ1-4, the V gene TRBV27; 7 positions agree with TRBD1. Germline V gives CDR1 MNHEY, CDR2 SMNVEV (reference sequence). The CDR3 runs to 11 residues. CDR3 region: CARSFRGELFF. CDR3 nucleotide sequence: TGTGCCAGGAGTTTCAGGGGGGAACTGTTTTTT.

With regard to this clonotype: This may arise from a read error, as a much more abundant clone is one base away. The chain links TRBV12-3 or TRBV12-4 to TRBJ2-2, with D perhaps matching TRBD2 (5 bases). This CDR3 has 11 residues. Here the CDR3 reads CASSSTGELSF. The CDR3 region has the DNA TGTGCCAGCAGTTCAACCGGGGAGCTGTCTTTT.

The chain is built from TRBV5-1 and TRBJ2-1, with a weak D call TRBD2 (6 bases). Germline-derived CDR1 and CDR2 are SGHRS and YFSETQ. This CDR3 is 15 amino acids long. V lost 2 bases and J lost 5, with 14 bases in between. CDR3: CASSFVGGGDNEQFF. Written as DNA, the CDR3 is TGCGCCAGCAGCTTTGTCGGGGGTGGAGACAATGAGCAGTTCTTC.

The gene calls are TRBV6-1 and TRBJ1-5; weak D call: TRBD1 (5 bases). V was clipped by 3 bases and J by 6 bases, with 15 bases between them. The CDR3 sequence is 15 residues long. Germline V gene sequence: CDR1 MNHNS, CDR2 SASEGT. CDR3 in DNA: TGTGCCAGCAGTGACCCTTTTGCAGGGTTTCAGCCCCAGCATTTT. Translation gives CASSDPFAGFQPQHF.

This clonotype was seen a handful of times. The rearrangement links TRBV6-1 to TRBJ2-7; maybe TRBD1 (7 bases). Germline assignment: CDR1 MNHNS and CDR2 SASEGT. Trimming took 7 bases from V and 3 from J, leaving 25 bases between them. The CDR3 runs to 17 residues. The CDR3 spells CASTGAGRTGTDYEQYF. CDR3 nucleotides: TGTGCCAGCACGGGAGCAGGCAGGACAGGAACTGACTACGAGCAGTACTTC.